This is a list of T cell receptor beta chains from one sample in a study of T cell responses to AZD1222 COVID-19 vaccine. Measured with immunoSEQ multiplex PCR; TCRdb has only the in-frame clones, and not every one. The table lists about 97,000 clones, more than 85% of them singletons. This specimen consisted of peripheral blood, obtained on day 0 of AZD1222 vaccination. These TCRs come from an adult in good health. Each CDR3 is given with its conserved first and last residue. The D gene is left open where the match is weak. Clone size is stated in some rows and not others, as once, few, many or a class when expanded.

v_gene	d_gene	j_gene	abundance	CDR3aa	CDR3nt
TRBV5-1	TRBD1	TRBJ2-1	-	CASSLRTGASSYSYNEQFF	TGCGCCAGCAGCCTTCGGACAGGGGCCTCATCTTACTCCTACAATGAGCAGTTCTTC
TRBV19	-	TRBJ1-1	-	CASRYREGTEAFF	TGTGCCAGTAGGTACAGGGAAGGGACTGAAGCTTTCTTT
TRBV28	-	TRBJ1-5	-	CASRPTENSNQPQHF	TGTGCCAGCAGGCCGACAGAAAATAGCAATCAGCCCCAGCATTTT
TRBV30	TRBD1	TRBJ2-2	few	CAWSRGTNTGELFF	TGTGCCTGGAGCAGGGGGACCAACACCGGGGAGCTGTTTTTT
TRBV2	-	TRBJ2-7	few	CASSEEGQVVHEQYF	TGTGCCAGCAGTGAAGAGGGGCAGGTTGTCCACGAGCAGTACTTC
TRBV12-3/TRBV12-4	TRBD1	TRBJ1-1	few	CASSSTGGTEAFF	TGTGCCAGCAGTTCCACAGGGGGCACTGAAGCTTTCTTT
TRBV11-3	-	TRBJ2-7	-	CASSNPGGTALYEQYF	TGTGCCAGCAGCAATCCTGGCGGGACGGCCCTTTACGAGCAGTACTTC
TRBV7-8	-	TRBJ1-1	-	CASSPRWTVTRTEAFF	TGTGCCAGCAGCCCCAGATGGACAGTCACTCGGACTGAAGCTTTCTTT
TRBV5-1	TRBD1	TRBJ1-1	-	CASSKGQGAGTEAFF	TGCGCCAGCAGCAAGGGACAGGGGGCAGGCACTGAAGCTTTCTTT
TRBV5-1	TRBD1	TRBJ1-5	-	CASSWGQGNQPQHF	TGCGCCAGCAGCTGGGGACAGGGCAATCAGCCCCAGCATTTT
TRBV2	-	TRBJ2-7	-	CASSSDSYEQYF	TGTGCCAGCAGTTCCGACTCCTACGAGCAGTACTTC
TRBV4-1	-	TRBJ1-5	once	CASSREYSNQPQHF	TGCGCCAGCAGCCGGGAGTATAGCAATCAGCCCCAGCATTTT
TRBV5-1	-	TRBJ2-1	-	CASSLHNEQFF	TGCGCCAGCAGCCTTCACAATGAGCAGTTCTTC
TRBV28	-	TRBJ2-7	-	CASSPLRDGSNEQYF	TGTGCCAGCAGTCCCCTCCGGGACGGGTCCAACGAGCAGTACTTC
TRBV2	-	TRBJ1-3	few	CASSEGGRSGNTIYF	TGTGCCAGCAGTGAAGGTGGTAGGTCTGGAAACACCATATATTTT
TRBV9	-	TRBJ2-2	-	CASSVRGQGGTGELFF	TGTGCCAGCAGCGTCAGAGGGCAGGGGGGCACCGGGGAGCTGTTTTTT
TRBV7-9	-	TRBJ2-3	-	CASSPPWTLDTQYF	TGTGCCAGCAGCCCCCCTTGGACCCTGGATACGCAGTATTTT
TRBV7-9	-	TRBJ2-7	-	CASSQDTYEQYF	TGTGCCAGCAGCCAGGACACCTACGAGCAGTACTTC
TRBV11-2	TRBD2	TRBJ2-7	-	CASSSVGTSGFYEQYF	TGTGCCAGCAGCTCAGTGGGGACTAGCGGTTTTTACGAGCAGTACTTC
TRBV1	-	TRBJ2-5	-	CTSRVSGRLETQYF	TGCACCAGCAGAGTGAGCGGGAGGTTAGAGACCCAGTACTTC
TRBV28	TRBD2	TRBJ2-7	-	CASRPFPGRAKPYSHEQYF	TGTGCCAGCAGACCCTTCCCCGGGAGGGCGAAGCCTTACTCCCACGAGCAGTACTTC
TRBV3-1/TRBV3-2	-	TRBJ1-6	-	CASSQDGRGSVSPLHF	TGTGCCAGCAGCCAAGATGGAAGGGGGTCAGTTTCACCCCTCCACTTT
TRBV12-3/TRBV12-4	-	TRBJ1-3	once	CATGNPGGTIYF	TGTGCCACAGGGAACCCGGGAGGCACCATATATTTT
TRBV5-1	-	TRBJ2-7	few	CASSSGTLSYEQYF	TGCGCCAGCAGCTCCGGGACATTATCCTACGAGCAGTACTTC
TRBV10-2	TRBD1	TRBJ1-3	-	CASSEQGATNTIYF	TGCGCCAGCAGTGAGCAGGGGGCCACGAACACCATATATTTT
TRBV18	-	TRBJ2-7	-	CASSPLLDSYEQYF	TGTGCCAGCTCACCACTCCTAGACTCCTACGAGCAGTACTTC
TRBV19	-	TRBJ2-2	-	CASSIDPPNTGELFF	TGTGCCAGTAGTATAGATCCCCCGAACACCGGGGAGCTGTTTTTT
TRBV7-6	-	TRBJ2-7	-	CASSLEWGDYEQYF	TGTGCCAGCAGCTTAGAGTGGGGGGACTACGAGCAGTACTTC
TRBV9	TRBD1	TRBJ1-5	-	CASSVGTGHQPQHF	TGTGCCAGCAGCGTAGGGACAGGCCATCAGCCCCAGCATTTT
TRBV3-1/TRBV3-2	TRBD1	TRBJ1-1	-	CASSGRDRDTEAFF	TGTGCCAGCAGCGGCCGGGACAGGGACACTGAAGCTTTCTTT
TRBV9	TRBD2	TRBJ2-5	-	CASSVGGGLAGAETQYF	TGTGCCAGCAGCGTCGGAGGAGGACTAGCGGGAGCCGAGACCCAGTACTTC
TRBV29-1	-	TRBJ1-1	-	CSVGDRNTEAFF	TGCAGCGTTGGAGACAGAAACACTGAAGCTTTCTTT
TRBV28	TRBD1	TRBJ1-6	-	CASNIWGGQQNSPLHF	TGTGCCAGCAATATATGGGGGGGACAGCAGAATTCACCCCTCCACTTT
TRBV11-3	-	TRBJ2-7	few	CASSLSGSQYEQYF	TGTGCCAGCAGCTTAAGTGGTTCCCAATACGAGCAGTACTTC
TRBV25-1	-	TRBJ1-5	-	CASSGTGNQPQHF	TGTGCCAGCAGTGGTACGGGAAATCAGCCCCAGCATTTT
TRBV25-1	TRBD2	TRBJ2-2	-	CASSNPGGRTGELFF	TGTGCCAGCAGTAACCCGGGAGGGCGCACCGGGGAGCTGTTTTTT
TRBV28	TRBD2	TRBJ2-7	-	CASSSLGRRYHEQYF	TGTGCCAGCAGTTCACTCGGGAGGAGGTACCACGAGCAGTACTTC